Listed here is a single TCR beta chain. The data were taken from a study of blood T cell repertoires in COVID-19. Overall study context: Samples representing acute and convalescent COVID-19 were sourced from the United States, Italy and Spain. The cDNA or gDNA used as material had been derived from T cells, B-cell-depleted T cells, or PBMCs.

The CDR3 covers 16 residues. V was clipped by 4 bases and J by 4 bases, with 19 bases between them. From germline, CDR1 is SGDLS and CDR2 YYNGEE. The authors' processing: By means of reference gene primer amplification, nucleated cell counts were estimated. Profiled with immunoSEQ multiplex PCR; TCRdb holds only in-frame clones, not every one. That table gives V, J and clone size, and the DNA gave D and trimming. Of some 130,000 clones listed, 70% to 85% are singletons. What was sequenced was peripheral blood. This receptor was obtained from a man aged 55-75 years who had recovered from COVID-19. The rearrangement links TRBV9 to TRBJ2-3; tentatively, D is TRBD2 (6 bases). This CDR3 is CASSPPRRVGADTQYF. The CDR3 coding sequence is TGTGCCAGCAGCCCCCCAAGGAGGGTAGGGGCAGATACGCAGTATTTT.